This passage covers 26 T cell receptor beta chains from one sample sequenced in a study of blood T cell repertoires in COVID-19. The protocol was immunoSEQ multiplex PCR, while the TCRdb copy is restricted to in-frame clones and leaves out a portion. This table has around 180,000 clones, approximately 84% appearing once. The sequenced material came from peripheral blood. The receptor source for this set is a human donor in a cohort sampled during active COVID-19.

This chain joins TRBV7-2 and TRBJ1-1; D remains ambiguous. Trimming stripped 5 bases from V and 1 base from J, with 8 bases between. Germline CDR1 reads SGHTA; CDR2 reads FQGNSA. The CDR3 runs to 13 residues. CDR3: CASSTPRNTEAFF. The CDR3 bases are TGTGCCAGCAGCACACCCAGGAACACTGAAGCTTTCTTT.

The chain carries TRBV6-1 and TRBJ1-2, with D uncertain. The CDR3 is made up of 14 amino acids. Per germline, CDR1 MNHNS and CDR2 SASEGT. Trimming cost V 3 bases and J 4 bases, with 12 bases left between them. The chain's CDR3 is CASSDWARFYGYTF. The CDR3 DNA reads as TGTGCCAGCAGTGATTGGGCCAGGTTCTATGGCTACACCTTC.

This clone was seen only a few times. Because the CDR3's place on the DNA is in doubt, the DNA is left out and the CDR3 is given as listed by TCRdb. The chain uses TRBV12-1 and TRBJ2-7; TRBD1 reflects the table's D call only, with no check against the DNA. TRBV12-1 is given as a pseudogene. The CDR3 region is 16 residues in length, termini included. Here the CDR3 reads CASSFAVGAPSYEQYF.

The V and J genes are TRBV5-5 and TRBJ1-1; D ambiguous. There are 11 residues in the CDR3. Germline V gives CDR1 SGHKS, CDR2 YYEKEE (reference sequence). V was shortened by 4 bases and J by 2 bases, with 3 bases between the two germline ends. The CDR3 DNA sequence: TGTGCCAGCAGCATAAACACTGAAGCTTTCTTT. The encoded protein is CASSINTEAFF.

This clone showed up just once. The chain combines TRBV15 with TRBJ1-3; D unclear. Per germline, CDR1 LNHNV and CDR2 YYDKDF (reference sequence). CDR3 length: 14 amino acids. V lost 2 bases and J 0 bases, leaving 5 bases between the germline ends. The CDR3 is CATSRTSSGNTIYF. For the CDR3, the DNA is TGTGCCACCAGCAGAACTAGCTCTGGAAACACCATATATTTT.

The rearrangement joins TRBV14 to TRBJ1-3; D is ambiguous. Germline V CDR1 and CDR2: SGHDN, FVKESK. V was shortened by 3 bases and J by 0 bases, with 9 bases between the two germline ends. The CDR3 spans 15 residues. CDR3 nucleotides: TGTGCCAGCAGCCAGGGCCACTTCTCTGGAAACACCATATATTTT. Translating gives CASSQGHFSGNTIYF.

The chain combines TRBV6-5 with TRBJ2-7, with a weak D call TRBD2 (6 bases). V shed 8 bases and J shed 3 bases, with 17 bases lying between them. The CDR3 is 14 residues long. Per the germline V gene, CDR1 is MNHEY and CDR2 is SVGAGI. The CDR3 nucleotides read TGTGCCAGCGGCGAGCCCTCGGGACTCTACGAGCAGTACTTC. Translated, it gives CASGEPSGLYEQYF.

As to this clone: Other DNA variants within this sample encode the same CDR3. The V call is TRBV11-2, the J call TRBJ2-7; a possible D gene is TRBD1 (6 bases). The CDR3 spans 15 residues. V gave up 1 base and J gave up 2 bases, with 12 bases separating them. The germline gives CDR1 SGHAT, CDR2 FQNNGV. CDR3 nucleotide sequence: TGTGCCAGCAGCTTAGGGGCAGGGGTTGCCTACGAGCAGTACTTC. Its translation: CASSLGAGVAYEQYF.

The rearrangement links TRBV12-3 or TRBV12-4 to TRBJ1-5; a possible D gene is TRBD1 (5 bases). The CDR3 is 12 amino acids. V shed 6 bases and J shed 8 bases, with 11 bases lying between them. The CDR3 DNA is TGTGCCAGCAGGGTTAGGGGCGAGCCCCAGCATTTT. Protein: CASRVRGEPQHF.

The chain has TRBV13 and TRBJ1-1; D is uncertain. The CDR3 contains 15 residues. Germline CDR1 PRHDT, CDR2 FYEKMQ (reference sequence). V was trimmed by 2 bases and J by 0 bases, leaving 10 bases between them. Written as DNA, the CDR3 is TGTGCCAGCAGCTTACGTCAGTTTTTGAACACTGAAGCTTTCTTT. Protein: CASSLRQFLNTEAFF.

The chain couples TRBV4-1 to TRBJ2-7; D might be TRBD2 (5 bases). Germline V lookup: CDR1 MGHRA, CDR2 YSYEKL. The CDR3 totals 17 residues. Trimming stripped 3 bases from V and 3 bases from J, with 21 bases between. The CDR3 DNA sequence: TGCGCCAGCAGCCAGGCCTCCACCGGACTCCGGGACTACGAGCAGTACTTC. Its translation is CASSQASTGLRDYEQYF.

The J gene is TRBJ2-1, the V gene TRBV19, with 10 bases lining up with TRBD2. The ends lost 3 bases at V and 7 bases at J; junction bases unmatched: 6. The CDR3 contains 15 residues. Per the germline V gene, CDR1 is LNHDA and CDR2 is SQIVND (reference sequence). The CDR3 loop reads CASSIEIAGGNEQFF. CDR3 nucleotide sequence: TGTGCCAGTAGTATCGAGATAGCGGGGGGTAATGAGCAGTTCTTC.

The V gene is TRBV24-1, the J gene TRBJ2-3, with 8 bases identical to TRBD1. Per germline, CDR1 KGHDR and CDR2 SFDVKD. The CDR3 has 17 amino acids. V trimming: 3 bases; J trimming: 1 base; junction bases outside the gene matches: 8. In DNA, the CDR3 is TGTGCCACCAGTGATGGTACAGGGGGAGAGGGCACAGATACGCAGTATTTT. Translated, it gives CATSDGTGGEGTDTQYF.

The chain has TRBV19 and TRBJ1-2; D is possibly TRBD1 (6 bases). With 7 bases removed from V and 0 bases from J, the gap between germline ends came to 18 bases. CDR1 and CDR2 from the germline V gene are LNHDA and SQIVND (reference sequence). The CDR3 spans 16 residues. CDR3 DNA sequence: TGTGCCAGTAAAAACAGGGATTCAGTAGCTAACTATGGCTACACCTTC. Amino acids: CASKNRDSVANYGYTF.

The chain employs TRBV18 and TRBJ2-7; D unresolved. This CDR3 contains 13 residues. V was shortened by 0 bases and J by 5 bases, with 8 bases between the two germline ends. From germline, CDR1 is KGHSH and CDR2 LQKENI. The CDR3 DNA reads as TGTGCCAGCTCACCACCATCGGTCCACGAGCAGTACTTC. It encodes CASSPPSVHEQYF.

The chain couples TRBV18 to TRBJ2-1; TRBD1 might be the D (7 bases). There are 17 residues in the CDR3. The V end was cut by 4 bases, the J end by 1 base, with 17 bases between. Germline V CDR1 and CDR2: KGHSH, LQKENI. The CDR3: CASSRTRDSGSYNEQFF. CDR3 nucleotide sequence: TGTGCCAGCTCACGAACTAGGGACAGCGGGTCCTACAATGAGCAGTTCTTC.

A remark on this clone: At one boundary the junction diverges from the germline segment, which might be a read error. V gene TRBV27 combines with J gene TRBJ2-7, with a weak D call TRBD1 (5 bases). The germline V gene has CDR1 MNHEY and CDR2 SMNVEV (reference sequence). This CDR3 has 12 residues. The CDR3 nucleotides read TGTGCCAGCAGTCCCCATGAATGGGGCTGGAACTTC. This sequence encodes CASSPHEWGWNF.

With respect to this clone: A read error may produce the germline difference seen at one junction end. J is TRBJ2-3 and V is TRBV7-7; 8 nucleotides align to TRBD2. The V gene's germline CDR1 is SSHAT and CDR2 FNYEAQ (reference sequence). This CDR3 is 15 amino acids long. The DNA of the CDR3 is TGTGCTAGCAGCCTTAGCGGGGTTATCACAGATACGCAGTATTTT. Encoded protein: CASSLSGVITDTQYF.

In its sample, this clone was seen a few times. The rearrangement joins TRBV4-1 to TRBJ2-1; D possibly corresponds to TRBD2 (6 bases). V lost 0 bases and J 5 bases, leaving 11 bases between the germline ends. This CDR3 comprises 15 residues. The germline V gene has CDR1 MGHRA and CDR2 YSYEKL. The CDR3 reads CASSQEGLTNNEQFF. CDR3 coding DNA: TGCGCCAGCAGCCAAGAGGGACTTACAAACAATGAGCAGTTCTTC.

The gene calls are TRBV9 and TRBJ1-2; no clear D. The V end lost 1 base, the J end lost 8 bases, and 18 bases lay between the germline ends. The CDR3 contains 15 residues. CDR1 and CDR2 (germline): SGDLS, YYNGEE. CDR3 in amino acids: CASSVSGLATWGYTF. The CDR3 DNA is TGTGCCAGCAGCGTATCGGGTCTGGCGACGTGGGGCTACACCTTC.

This clone was picked up one time. The chain uses TRBV12-5 and TRBJ1-2; tentative D call: TRBD1 (6 bases). The CDR3 contains 15 residues. Trimming removed 5 bases from V and 0 bases from J, with 13 bases in between. Germline CDR1 is LGHNT and CDR2 is FRNRAP. The CDR3 loop is CASGPRQATNYGYTF. The CDR3 bases are TGTGCTAGTGGTCCGAGACAGGCCACTAACTATGGCTACACCTTC.

The chain has TRBV7-9 and TRBJ1-1; TRBD1 aligns across 10 bases. J gave up 8 bases and V 2 bases, and 14 bases lay outside the gene matches. The germline CDR1 and CDR2 sequences are SEHNR and FQNEAQ (reference sequence). CDR3 length: 17 residues. CDR3 sequence (DNA): TGTGCCAGCAGCTTATGGAGGGGACAGGGGTTGTTGTCGGAAGCTTTCTTT. The encoded protein is CASSLWRGQGLLSEAFF.

The V gene is TRBV15, the J gene TRBJ2-7; D is unclear. The germline V gene has CDR1 LNHNV and CDR2 YYDKDF (reference sequence). With 8 bases removed from V and 2 bases from J, the gap between germline ends came to 19 bases. The CDR3 totals 15 residues. The CDR3 DNA sequence: TGTGCCACCCAGGATAAGGTGCAGGCCCCCTACGAGCAGTACTTC. Translating it yields CATQDKVQAPYEQYF.

The chain combines TRBV7-2 with TRBJ2-7; a possible D gene is TRBD1 (6 bases). V was trimmed by 5 bases and J by 2 bases, leaving 13 bases between them. The CDR3 covers 14 residues. Germline CDR1 and CDR2: SGHTA and FQGNSA. The CDR3 DNA reads as TGTGCCAGCAGCCCACGGACAGAAACCTACGAGCAGTACTTC. It specifies CASSPRTETYEQYF.

The chain links TRBV7-3 to TRBJ2-7; TRBD1 matches at 8 bases. This CDR3 region has 15 residues. V lost 2 bases and J lost 6; bases outside the gene matches: 9. The germline V gene encodes CDR1 SGHTA and CDR2 FQGTGA. CDR3 region: CASSLARTGTGEQYF. CDR3 coding DNA: TGTGCCAGCAGCTTAGCCCGGACAGGGACGGGCGAGCAGTACTTC. Using reference TRBV7-3 and TRBJ2-7 for the parts outside the CDR3, the full variable domain is GAGVSQTPSNKVTEKGKYVELRCDPISGHTALYWYRQSLGQGPEFLIYFQGTGAADDSGLPNDRFFAVRPEGSVSTLKIQRTERGDSAVYLCASSLARTGTGEQYFGPGTRLTVT.

The chain employs TRBV5-1 and TRBJ1-1; 9 bases match TRBD1. V dropped 0 bases and J dropped 1; count of bases not matched to a gene: 4. CDR3 length equals 16 residues. Germline CDR1 is SGHRS and CDR2 is YFSETQ. CDR3 loop: CASSLEGTGWNTEAFF. The CDR3 DNA is TGCGCCAGCAGCTTGGAGGGGACAGGGTGGAACACTGAAGCTTTCTTT.